Presented here are 17 T cell receptor beta chains from one specimen sequenced in a study of PD-L1 blockade in urothelial cancer (dated by TCRdb to the late 2010s). Reading the label with the study, this specimen's time point is: peripheral blood 6 weeks after treatment start. Library preparation used the immunoSEQ multiplex PCR assay. Sourced from immuneACCESS, this table was stored by TCRdb with only in-frame sequences that have V and J called. A share of the clones is absent; for the studies checked, an unresolved V gene accounts for under half, and the remainder has no known explanation. For this sample the table gives over 100,000 clones, of which under 95% were detected only once. The leading ten clones occupy around 4% of the sample. Material: PBMCs, obtained around atezolizumab (anti-PD-L1) treatment. All receptors derive from a man aged 60 to 75 with urothelial cancer.

This rearrangement joins TRBV7-2 to TRBJ1-5, with 9 bases that match TRBD1. V was pared by 5 bases and J by 6 bases, with 8 bases of the junction left unmatched. In germline, CDR1 is SGHTA, CDR2 FQGNSA. The CDR3 totals 15 residues. CDR3 nucleotide sequence: TGTGCCAGCAGCCAAACAGGGGGCGCAACTCAGCCCCAGCATTTT. Translating gives CASSQTGGATQPQHF.

V usage is TRBV7-2 and J usage is TRBJ2-1, with D maybe TRBD2 (5 bases). This CDR3 has 16 amino acids. Germline CDR1 SGHTA, CDR2 FQGNSA. V was clipped by 5 bases and J by 6 bases, with 20 bases between them. CDR3 DNA: TGTGCCAGCAGCCCTTCACCGGGATTTTCGTCCAATGAGCAGTTCTTC. This codes for CASSPSPGFSSNEQFF.

The V call is TRBV19, the J call TRBJ1-1, with D possibly being TRBD1 (6 bases). The V gene lost 1 base and the J gene lost 6 bases, with 15 bases spanning the gap. The CDR3 has 15 residues. CDR1 is LNHDA, CDR2 SQIVND, per germline (reference sequence). The CDR3 loop is CASSIGQGFSPEAFF. CDR3 sequence (DNA): TGTGCCAGTAGTATAGGGCAGGGGTTCTCCCCTGAAGCTTTCTTT.

The V and J genes are TRBV11-3 and TRBJ2-3; maybe TRBD2 (5 bases). Germline lookup yields CDR1 SGHNT and CDR2 YENEEA. CDR3 length: 15 residues. Deletions cut 3 bases from V and 0 bases from J, with 10 bases between. CDR3 nucleotides: TGTGCCAGCAGCTTCGGGATCTCTAGCACAGATACGCAGTATTTT. Translation: CASSFGISSTDTQYF.

The chain joins TRBV2 to TRBJ2-1, with D perhaps matching TRBD1 (6 bases). The germline CDR1 and CDR2 sequences are SNHLY and FYNNEI. Trimming removed 6 bases from V and 3 bases from J, with 9 bases in between. This CDR3 has 13 residues. DNA for the CDR3: TGTGCCAGCAGCCCCAGGGGCTACAATGAGCAGTTCTTC. It yields the protein CASSPRGYNEQFF.

This clone was found a few times. The V gene is TRBV9, the J gene TRBJ1-1; D is perhaps TRBD1 (5 bases). This CDR3 contains 15 residues. CDR1 SGDLS and CDR2 YYNGEE come from the germline V gene. Trimming cost V 4 bases and J 6 bases, with 19 bases left between them. CDR3 coding DNA: TGTGCCAGCAGCTCCATATCTGGGGGGGTACCTGAAGCTTTCTTT. The encoded protein is CASSSISGGVPEAFF. Looking up the rest from reference TRBV9 and TRBJ1-1 gives the full variable domain: DSGVTQTPKHLITATGQRVTLRCSPRSGDLSVYWYQQSLDQGLQFLIQYYNGEERAKGNILERFSAQQFPDLHSELNLSSLELGDSALYFCASSSISGGVPEAFFGQGTRLTVV.

This rearrangement joins TRBV19 to TRBJ1-6, with 7 nucleotides matching TRBD1. Germline assignment: CDR1 LNHDA and CDR2 SQIVND (reference sequence). Trimming took 5 bases from V and 3 from J; bases not matched to a gene: 4. The CDR3 spans 15 residues. For the CDR3, the DNA is TGTGCCAGTAGTCCCGGACAGGACTATAATTCACCCCTCCACTTT. It encodes CASSPGQDYNSPLHF.

The CDR3 DNA sequence: TGTGCCACCAGCAGAGATCGAGGCAGTAGCTCCTACGAGCAGTACTTC. It codes for CATSRDRGSSSYEQYF. V usage is TRBV15 and J usage is TRBJ2-7; D unclear. The CDR3 has 16 amino acids. Germline CDR1 LNHNV, CDR2 YYDKDF (reference sequence). V dropped 0 bases and J dropped 0 bases, with 12 bases sitting between them.

The rearrangement joins TRBV5-6 to TRBJ2-5; 13 bases fit TRBD2. Germline lookup yields CDR1 SGHDT and CDR2 YYEEEE. This CDR3 is 16 amino acids long. With V trimmed by 1 base and J by 9 bases, 9 bases remained unmatched. CDR3: CASSLTGTSGTFPQYF. The CDR3 nucleotides read TGTGCCAGCAGCTTGACGGGGACTAGCGGGACATTCCCCCAGTACTTC.

V usage is TRBV4-3 and J usage is TRBJ1-1; 8 bases match TRBD1. With 1 base clipped from V and 2 bases from J, the junction kept 3 bases outside the gene matches. The germline V gene has CDR1 LGHNA and CDR2 YSLEER. The CDR3 totals 15 residues. CDR3 region: CASSQGTGPNTEAFF. Here the CDR3 DNA reads TGCGCCAGCAGCCAAGGGACAGGGCCTAACACTGAAGCTTTCTTT.

This chain joins TRBV5-6 and TRBJ2-2; 15 bases are a match to TRBD2. V shed 4 bases and J 4 bases; nucleotides not matched to a gene: 5. CDR1 and CDR2 (germline): SGHDT, YYEEEE. The CDR3 extends over 17 amino acids. DNA for the CDR3: TGTGCCAGCAGCGCGGGACTAGCGGGGGGATTCACCGGGGAGCTGTTTTTT. Its translation is CASSAGLAGGFTGELFF.

The chain recombines TRBV10-1 with TRBJ1-5; 10 bases match TRBD1. V lost 7 bases, J lost 0 bases, and 9 bases stayed unmatched. Germline CDR1 WNHNN, CDR2 SYGVQD (reference sequence). The CDR3 spans 17 residues. DNA for the CDR3: TGCGCCAGCAAAGGGACAGGGGTACACCATAGCAATCAGCCCCAGCATTTT. Its translation: CASKGTGVHHSNQPQHF.

This chain links TRBV6-5 with TRBJ1-2; TRBD1 agrees at 8 bases. This CDR3 is built from 13 residues. V dropped 8 bases and J dropped 5; count of bases not matched to a gene: 7. Germline CDR1 is MNHEY and CDR2 is SVGAGI. The CDR3 nucleotides read TGTGCCAGCGCCCCAGGGGGCGATTATGGCTACACCTTC. Translation gives CASAPGGDYGYTF.

The chain has TRBV30 and TRBJ2-3; D is ambiguous. V was cut by 3 bases and J by 3 bases, with 4 bases left in between. CDR1 and CDR2 from the germline V gene are GTSNPN and SVGIG (reference sequence). CDR3 length: 11 residues. This CDR3 reads CAWSRTDTQYF. Written as DNA, the CDR3 is TGTGCCTGGAGCCGTACAGATACGCAGTATTTT.

V and J are TRBV5-1 and TRBJ2-7; tentatively, D is TRBD1 (6 bases). The CDR3 is 14 amino acids. Trimming cost V 5 bases and J 0 bases, with 12 bases left between them. CDR1 SGHRS and CDR2 YFSETQ come from the germline V gene. The CDR3 protein is CASRRLDSSYEQYF. The CDR3 DNA reads TGCGCCAGCAGACGATTGGACAGCTCCTACGAGCAGTACTTC.

This chain connects TRBV30 to TRBJ2-7; TRBD2 aligns across 9 bases. The CDR3 consists of 14 residues. Germline V lookup: CDR1 GTSNPN, CDR2 SVGIG (reference sequence). V lost 3 bases to trimming and J lost 4 bases; unmatched junction nucleotides: 7. CDR3 region: CAWRVLAGPYEQYF. The CDR3 bases are TGTGCCTGGAGGGTCCTAGCGGGGCCGTACGAGCAGTACTTC.

The V and J genes are TRBV18 and TRBJ2-7; 7 positions agree with TRBD1. The CDR3 is 15 amino acids. V was pared by 2 bases and J by 1 base, with 5 bases of the junction left unmatched. Germline V CDR1 and CDR2: KGHSH, LQKENI. The CDR3 loop is CASSPGVQGSYEQYF. CDR3 sequence (DNA): TGTGCCAGCTCACCAGGGGTACAGGGGTCCTACGAGCAGTACTTC.